This T cell receptor beta chain was retrieved from a study of T cell responses to AZD1222 COVID-19 vaccine. Sequencing was performed with immunoSEQ multiplex PCR; in TCRdb, only in-frame clones are kept and a portion is missing. The sample gives about 120,000 clones, 70% to 90% of which show up once; about 3% is in the top ten. Second doses were pooled across both intervals (about 4 or about 12 weeks). Study conclusions and caveats: White British people made up most donors, females outnumbered males, and clonal diversity was possibly underestimated. Spike-spanning, vaccine-associated CD4 TCRs were dominant at 160-218 and 743-854. Baseline testing showed seropositivity in only a handful of AZD1222 recipients.

Trimming removed 2 bases at V and 5 bases at J, with 10 bases between. The germline V gene encodes CDR1 MGHRA and CDR2 YSYEKL. The CDR3 loop spans 14 amino acids. As for this clone: Its antigen is unknown.

The V gene is TRBV4-1, the J gene TRBJ1-5; D possibly corresponds to TRBD1 (5 bases). The origin of this receptor is an adult who received the AZD1222 COVID-19 vaccine. The sample here was peripheral blood, taken 28 days after the second AZD1222 dose. The chain's CDR3 is CASSQQVGDQPQHF. For the CDR3, the DNA is TGCGCCAGCAGCCAACAGGTAGGGGATCAGCCCCAGCATTTT.